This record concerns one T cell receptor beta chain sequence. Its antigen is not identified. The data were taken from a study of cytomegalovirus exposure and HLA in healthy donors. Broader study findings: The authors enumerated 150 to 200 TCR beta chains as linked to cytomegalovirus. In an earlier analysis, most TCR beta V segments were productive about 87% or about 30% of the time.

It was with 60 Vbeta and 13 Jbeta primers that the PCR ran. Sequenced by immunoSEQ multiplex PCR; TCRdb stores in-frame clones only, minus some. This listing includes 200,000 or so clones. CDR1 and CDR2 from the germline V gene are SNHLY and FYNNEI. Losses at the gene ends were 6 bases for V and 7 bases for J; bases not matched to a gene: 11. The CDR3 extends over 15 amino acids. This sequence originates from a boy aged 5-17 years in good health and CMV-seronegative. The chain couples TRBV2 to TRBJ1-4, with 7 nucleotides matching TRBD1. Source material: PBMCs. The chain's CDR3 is CASRSTGVESEKLFF. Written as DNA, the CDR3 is TGTGCCAGCAGGTCCACAGGGGTTGAGAGTGAAAAACTGTTTTTT.